The clone carrying this T cell receptor (beta chain) was recorded a few times. From RNA transcripts, TCR beta CDR3 regions were amplified. Researchers ran a first-round RT-PCR on the TCR CDR3 using the HTBI primer set. TCRdb called the multiplex PCR reads again in MiXCR, with one record for every CDR3 protein. The table includes around 700,000 distinct CDR3 sequences, about 19% detected once. The data originate from a study of T cells in Graves' hyperthyroidism and ophthalmopathy. CDR1 and CDR2 (germline): MNHEY, SVGEGT. V was cut by 2 bases and J by 1 base, with 8 bases left in between. This CDR3 has 14 amino acids.

The clonotype originates from a woman in her forties or fifties with Graves' hyperthyroidism that later progressed to Graves' ophthalmopathy. The chain recombines TRBV6-2 or TRBV6-3 with TRBJ1-1; D is ambiguous. Sequencing was carried out using blood. CDR3 region: CASSYRAPNTEAFF. The CDR3 nucleotides read TGTGCCAGCAGTTACCGCGCCCCGAACACTGAAGCTTTCTTT.